This section outlines one T cell receptor beta chain sequence together with its context. The data are from a study of cytomegalovirus exposure and HLA in healthy donors. Study-wide context: The Caucasian-associated ancestry cluster held around four fifths of some 420 genotyped donors.

60 Vbeta and 13 Jbeta primers were used in PCR. The protocol was immunoSEQ multiplex PCR, while the TCRdb copy is restricted to in-frame clones and leaves out a portion. This table holds 150,000 to 180,000 clones, roughly 74% found once. The CDR3 consists of 13 residues. In germline, CDR1 is GTSNPN, CDR2 SVGIG (reference sequence). V gave up 1 base and J gave up 0 bases, with 5 bases separating them. This rearrangement joins TRBV30 to TRBJ2-3; D remains ambiguous. The receptor was derived from a man in his late teens or twenties in good health and CMV-seronegative. The sequenced sample was PBMCs. The CDR3 DNA reads TGTGCCTGGAGTGATCCTAGCACAGATACGCAGTATTTT. Its protein is CAWSDPSTDTQYF.